The 19 T cell receptor beta chains listed next were all sequenced from one sample in a study of blood T cell repertoires in COVID-19. Sequencing used immunoSEQ multiplex PCR; TCRdb keeps in-frame clones, though not all of them. The sample lists 110,000 to 150,000 clones, 79% occurring once. Sequencing was carried out using peripheral blood. These TCRs come from a man in his 60s with acute or convalescent COVID-19.

The CDR3 reads CASTVLEEGGYTF. CDR3 sequence (DNA): TGTGCCAGCACGGTCTTGGAAGAGGGTGGCTACACCTTC. V gene TRBV2 combines with J gene TRBJ1-2; no clear D gene. Germline CDR1 and CDR2: SNHLY and FYNNEI. The CDR3 loop spans 13 amino acids. The V end lost 7 bases, the J end lost 7 bases, and 16 bases lay between the germline ends.

This clone was picked up a small number of times. This sequence joins TRBV30 and TRBJ1-2; 9 bases map to TRBD1. Germline values: CDR1 GTSNPN, CDR2 SVGIG (reference sequence). This CDR3 has 14 residues. J lost 3 bases, V lost 2 bases, and 4 bases had no gene match. The CDR3 spells CAWSRDRAHYGYTF. The CDR3 DNA is TGTGCCTGGAGTCGGGACAGGGCTCACTATGGCTACACCTTC.

This clone was recorded a few times. Other DNA sequences in this sample translate to the same CDR3. The rearrangement uses TRBV7-3 and TRBJ2-2; 7 nucleotides agree with TRBD2. The CDR3 runs 15 residues. The ends lost 1 base at V and 4 bases at J; junction bases unmatched: 3. Germline V gene sequence: CDR1 SGHTA, CDR2 FQGTGA. CDR3 in amino acids: CASSLRGLSTGELFF. Here the CDR3 DNA reads TGTGCCAGCAGCTTAAGGGGACTAAGCACCGGGGAGCTGTTTTTT.

The count of this clone is one. This chain joins TRBV4-1 and TRBJ1-1, with D tentatively TRBD1 (6 bases). Per germline, CDR1 MGHRA and CDR2 YSYEKL. The CDR3 is made up of 15 amino acids. Trimming removed 4 bases at V and 0 bases at J, with 12 bases between. CDR3 amino acids: CASSRSGQMNTEAFF. In nucleotides, the CDR3 is TGCGCCAGCAGCCGGAGTGGACAGATGAACACTGAAGCTTTCTTT.

This clone was counted only a few times. The identical CDR3 is also encoded by other nucleotide sequences in the sample. The chain uses TRBV9 and TRBJ2-2; 7 bases fit TRBD1. With V trimmed by 0 bases and J by 4 bases, 3 bases remained unmatched. CDR3 length equals 15 residues. CDR1 and CDR2 from the germline V gene are SGDLS and YYNGEE. Here the CDR3 DNA reads TGTGCCAGCAGCGTAGCGGCAGGGGGCACCGGGGAGCTGTTTTTT. Its protein is CASSVAAGGTGELFF.

V usage is TRBV6-6 and J usage is TRBJ2-1; TRBD2 might be the D (6 bases). Germline V gene data show CDR1 as MNHNY and CDR2 as SVGAGI (reference sequence). V dropped 2 bases and J dropped 4 bases, with 9 bases sitting between them. CDR3 length: 14 residues. In nucleotides, the CDR3 is TGTGCCAGCAGTTACGGGAGCGGGTACAATGAGCAGTTCTTC. It codes for CASSYGSGYNEQFF.

CDR3 nucleotides: TGTGCCAGCAGTTTGGAGGGGAGGACCACTGAAGCTTTCTTT. It yields the protein CASSLEGRTTEAFF. V and J are TRBV6-2 or TRBV6-3 and TRBJ1-1; TRBD1 might be the D (5 bases). CDR1 is MNHEY and CDR2 is SVGEGT in the germline V gene. Between the trimmed V and J ends, which lost 4 bases and 4 bases, there was a span of 13 bases. This CDR3 comprises 14 residues.

The DNA for the CDR3 is TGTGCCAGTAGTCCGTCGACAAAGAGCCACGAGCAGTACTTC. Translating it yields CASSPSTKSHEQYF. V is TRBV19 and J is TRBJ2-7; no definite D call. The CDR3 runs 14 residues. Trimming pared 5 bases from V and 5 bases from J, leaving 16 bases between. Germline CDR1 reads LNHDA; CDR2 reads SQIVND (reference sequence).

The chain combines TRBV7-2 with TRBJ2-3, with 8 nucleotides matching TRBD2. Germline V gene data show CDR1 as SGHTA and CDR2 as FQGNSA. Germline trimming cut 0 bases from V and 6 bases from J; bases unmatched to any gene: 5. The CDR3 runs to 15 residues. The CDR3: CASSLAAGGGDTQYF. CDR3 DNA sequence: TGTGCCAGCAGCTTAGCCGCGGGAGGTGGCGATACGCAGTATTTT.

The chain carries TRBV4-3 and TRBJ2-7; the D gene is possibly TRBD1 (6 bases). CDR3 length equals 15 residues. V was pared by 2 bases and J by 0 bases, with 11 bases between. The germline CDR1 and CDR2 sequences are LGHNA and YSLEER. The CDR3 loop is CASSQLLGGSYEQYF. In DNA, the CDR3 is TGCGCCAGCAGCCAACTTCTAGGGGGCTCCTACGAGCAGTACTTC.

This chain uses TRBV27 with TRBJ2-1, with 8 bases aligning to TRBD2. Germline trimming cut 6 bases from V and 9 bases from J; bases unmatched to any gene: 7. Germline V CDR1 and CDR2: MNHEY, SMNVEV (reference sequence). The CDR3 length is 13 residues. CDR3 DNA sequence: TGTGCCAGCAGGGGCGGGGGGTTCGGTGAGCAGTTCTTC. Its translation: CASRGGGFGEQFF.

This chain joins TRBV4-3 and TRBJ2-1; 7 bases line up with TRBD1. There are 15 residues in the CDR3. Trimming took 4 bases from V and 4 from J; bases not matched to a gene: 7. CDR1 and CDR2 from the germline V gene are LGHNA and YSLEER. CDR3 protein: CASSRAGTAYNEQFF. CDR3 sequence (DNA): TGCGCCAGCAGCCGCGCTGGGACAGCATACAATGAGCAGTTCTTC.

The gene calls are TRBV27 and TRBJ2-5; the D gene is possibly TRBD1 (6 bases). V shed 0 bases and J shed 4 bases, with 12 bases lying between them. The CDR3 totals 15 residues. Germline CDR1 MNHEY, CDR2 SMNVEV (reference sequence). CDR3 residues: CASSLSGALGETQYF. In DNA, the CDR3 is TGTGCCAGCAGTTTATCGGGGGCTTTGGGAGAGACCCAGTACTTC.

Only a few counts were recorded for this clone. V and J are TRBV19 and TRBJ2-2, with a possible D match to TRBD1 (6 bases). The germline V gene encodes CDR1 LNHDA and CDR2 SQIVND (reference sequence). Trimming removed 5 bases from V and 5 bases from J, with 15 bases in between. The CDR3 loop spans 15 amino acids. For the CDR3, the DNA is TGTGCCAGTAGTCCATCATACAGGGATACCGGGGAGCTGTTTTTT. Translation: CASSPSYRDTGELFF.

The V call is TRBV13, the J call TRBJ1-2; 8 bases are shared with TRBD1. V shed 4 bases, J shed 4 bases, and the junction held 5 bases outside the gene matches. The CDR3 covers 14 residues. CDR1 and CDR2 from the germline V gene are PRHDT and FYEKMQ (reference sequence). The CDR3 coding sequence is TGTGCCAGCAGCTCCAGGGGGCGGTCCTATGGCTACACCTTC. It translates to CASSSRGRSYGYTF.

This clone showed up just a few times. The same CDR3 can be traced to other DNA sequences in this sample. This rearrangement joins TRBV7-2 to TRBJ2-7, with 11 bases identical to TRBD1. The junction had 6 bases not matched to a gene; V was cut back by 5 bases and J by 3 bases. CDR1 is SGHTA, CDR2 FQGNSA, per germline. The CDR3 sequence is 15 residues long. The CDR3 sequence is CASSSGTGGFYEQYF. The CDR3 coding sequence is TGTGCCAGCAGCAGCGGGACAGGGGGGTTCTACGAGCAGTACTTC.

This clone appeared once. This rearrangement joins TRBV15 to TRBJ2-7, with TRBD1 matching 7 bases. There are 13 residues in the CDR3. Trimming at V came to 5 bases and at J to 4 bases, leaving 5 bases not matched to a gene. Germline V gene sequence: CDR1 LNHNV, CDR2 YYDKDF (reference sequence). CDR3 DNA: TGTGCCACCAGCGAGGGGGCGCGGTACGAGCAGTACTTC. Translation: CATSEGARYEQYF.

V gene TRBV28 combines with J gene TRBJ1-1; D is ambiguous. The CDR3 length is 14 residues. The germline gives CDR1 MDHEN, CDR2 SYDVKM. The V gene lost 5 bases and the J gene lost 1 base, with 11 bases spanning the gap. The CDR3 reads CASSAQIKNTEAFF. For the CDR3, the DNA is TGTGCCAGCAGTGCACAGATTAAGAACACTGAAGCTTTCTTT.

The genes are TRBV24-1 and TRBJ2-5, with TRBD1 matching over 9 bases. Per germline, CDR1 KGHDR and CDR2 SFDVKD. The CDR3 has 15 residues. The ends lost 3 bases at V and 5 bases at J; junction bases unmatched: 6. The DNA for the CDR3 is TGTGCCACCAGTGATGGGGGACAGGGTCGGGAGACCCAGTACTTC. This gives the protein CATSDGGQGRETQYF.